This entry lists 31 T cell receptor beta chains sequenced from one sample in a study of T cell clones after liver transplantation. Profiling relied on immunoSEQ multiplex PCR, and the TCRdb table lists in-frame clones only, not all of them. The sample includes nearly 15,000 clones, about 90% of them seen just once. This specimen consisted of CD8+ T cells from blood, obtained before liver transplant. These receptors were obtained from a human donor who received a liver transplant.

V is TRBV29-1 and J is TRBJ1-4, with D possibly TRBD1 on 5 matching bases. Germline assignment: CDR1 SQVTM and CDR2 ANQGSEA. Trimming removed 6 bases from V and 0 bases from J, with 11 bases in between. The CDR3 loop spans 14 amino acids. This CDR3 reads CSVPLGATNEKLFF. CDR3 in DNA: TGCAGCGTGCCCCTGGGGGCAACTAATGAAAAACTGTTTTTT. The full variable domain, rest sourced from reference TRBV29-1 and TRBJ1-4, is SAVISQKPSRDICQRGTSLTIQCQVDSQVTMMFWYRQQPGQSLTLIATANQGSEATYESGFVIDKFPISRPNLTFSTLTVSNMSPEDSSIYLCSVPLGATNEKLFFGSGTQLSVL.

The chain links TRBV4-3 to TRBJ1-2; D remains unclear. The V gene lost 0 bases and the J gene lost 6 bases, with 11 bases spanning the gap. Germline V gives CDR1 LGHNA, CDR2 YSLEER. This CDR3 has 14 amino acids. CDR3 loop: CASSQDRFTHGYTF. The CDR3 nucleotides are TGCGCCAGCAGCCAAGATCGGTTTACACATGGCTACACCTTC.

The V call is TRBV2, the J call TRBJ2-2, with D maybe TRBD1 (6 bases). The CDR3 has 17 amino acids. Germline assignment: CDR1 SNHLY and CDR2 FYNNEI. The V end was cut by 5 bases, the J end by 1 base, with 17 bases between. The CDR3 here is CASSIHRAPKNTGELFF. The CDR3 region has the DNA TGTGCCAGCAGTATTCACAGGGCCCCGAAGAACACCGGGGAGCTGTTTTTT.

This clone was seen only a few times. V is TRBV29-1 and J is TRBJ1-1; unclear D gene. Germline V gives CDR1 SQVTM, CDR2 ANQGSEA. The CDR3 extends over 12 amino acids. Trimming took 2 bases from V and 2 from J, leaving 6 bases between them. In DNA, the CDR3 is TGCAGCGTTGAAATCCGAAACACTGAAGCTTTCTTT. The encoded protein is CSVEIRNTEAFF.

The chain uses TRBV5-1 and TRBJ2-1; 9 positions match TRBD2. Germline-derived CDR1 and CDR2 are SGHRS and YFSETQ. CDR3 length: 18 amino acids. V lost 1 base and J lost 6; bases outside the gene matches: 14. The CDR3 sequence is CASSLFWREGRNGNEQFF. In DNA, the CDR3 is TGCGCCAGCAGCTTGTTTTGGCGGGAGGGCCGAAACGGCAATGAGCAGTTCTTC.

The chain joins TRBV29-1 to TRBJ2-1, with 7 bases identical to TRBD1. Trimming removed 3 bases from V and 7 bases from J; junction bases left unmatched: 9. This CDR3 comprises 14 residues. Germline CDR1 SQVTM, CDR2 ANQGSEA. CDR3 bases: TGCAGCGTTGAGCTCCGACAGGGTTGGAATGAGCAGTTCTTC. It translates to CSVELRQGWNEQFF.

This chain links TRBV29-1 with TRBJ2-2; perhaps TRBD1 as D (6 bases). Germline V lookup: CDR1 SQVTM, CDR2 ANQGSEA. CDR3 size: 12 residues. Deletions cut 8 bases from V and 4 bases from J, with 11 bases between. The chain's CDR3 is CSILGGTGELFF. In DNA, the CDR3 is TGCAGCATTCTAGGGGGCACCGGGGAGCTGTTTTTT.

This clone has just one count. The gene calls are TRBV7-2 and TRBJ2-1, with 9 nucleotides matching TRBD2. The length of the CDR3 is 17 residues. V was pared by 4 bases and J by 0 bases, with 7 bases of the junction left unmatched. Germline V gene data show CDR1 as SGHTA and CDR2 as FQGNSA. The CDR3 loop reads CASSSGLADYSYNEQFF. The CDR3 nucleotides are TGTGCCAGCAGCTCGGGACTAGCAGATTACTCCTACAATGAGCAGTTCTTC.

This clone was found once. The J gene is TRBJ1-2, the V gene TRBV9; weak D call: TRBD1 (5 bases). V lost 4 bases and J 1 base, leaving 20 bases between the germline ends. CDR1 is SGDLS and CDR2 is YYNGEE in the germline V gene. This CDR3 region has 17 residues. This CDR3 reads CASSSHRGGSLNYGYTF. The CDR3 coding sequence is TGTGCCAGCAGCTCCCATAGGGGCGGATCCCTTAACTATGGCTACACCTTC. Full variable domain (outside the CDR3, taken from reference TRBV9 and TRBJ1-2): DSGVTQTPKHLITATGQRVTLRCSPRSGDLSVYWYQQSLDQGLQFLIQYYNGEERAKGNILERFSAQQFPDLHSELNLSSLELGDSALYFCASSSHRGGSLNYGYTFGSGTRLTVV.

The chain employs TRBV9 and TRBJ2-1; D is possibly TRBD2 (6 bases). CDR1 is SGDLS and CDR2 is YYNGEE in the germline V gene. CDR3 length: 15 amino acids. Trimming stripped 2 bases from V and 3 bases from J, with 12 bases between. The CDR3 protein is CASSVGGDFYNEQFF. In DNA, the CDR3 is TGTGCCAGCAGCGTCGGCGGGGATTTCTACAATGAGCAGTTCTTC.

A single count supports this clone. The chain links TRBV13 to TRBJ2-7, with 7 bases fitting TRBD1. The germline V gene has CDR1 PRHDT and CDR2 FYEKMQ (reference sequence). V lost 5 bases, J lost 2 bases, and 9 bases stayed unmatched. The CDR3 runs to 15 residues. The CDR3 DNA follows: TGTGCCAGCAGCGCGCCCGGGACAGTAGCCTACGAGCAGTACTTC. Its translation is CASSAPGTVAYEQYF. The whole variable domain, filled in from reference TRBV13 and TRBJ2-7, reads AAGVIQSPRHLIKEKRETATLKCYPIPRHDTVYWYQQGPGQDPQFLISFYEKMQSDKGSIPDRFSAQQFSDYHSELNMSSLELGDSALYFCASSAPGTVAYEQYFGPGTRLTVT.

This clone was seen once. This sequence joins TRBV27 and TRBJ1-1; possible D gene TRBD1, 5 bases. Germline V lookup: CDR1 MNHEY, CDR2 SMNVEV (reference sequence). CDR3 size: 14 residues. V lost 5 bases to trimming and J lost 6 bases, with 16 bases between them. CDR3 bases: TGTGCCAGCAGTCGGACACCACTCGAACCTGAAGCTTTCTTT. It specifies CASSRTPLEPEAFF.

The genes are TRBV5-6 and TRBJ2-1; 8 bases are a match to TRBD1. This CDR3 spans 14 amino acids. J was trimmed by 4 bases and V by 4 bases; bases with no gene match: 4. From germline, CDR1 is SGHDT and CDR2 YYEEEE. Here the CDR3 reads CASSAWTGYNEQFF. CDR3 DNA sequence: TGTGCCAGCAGCGCCTGGACAGGGTACAATGAGCAGTTCTTC.

This clone was seen only once. This chain connects TRBV7-8 to TRBJ2-7; TRBD2 is a possible D gene (6 bases). This CDR3 contains 14 residues. The V end lost 8 bases, the J end lost 3 bases, and 17 bases lay between the germline ends. CDR1 SGHVS and CDR2 FQNEAQ come from the germline V gene. CDR3 nucleotide sequence: TGTGCCAGCTCAACATCCGGGGGAAACTACGAGCAGTACTTC. It yields the protein CASSTSGGNYEQYF.

The chain links TRBV19 to TRBJ1-1; maybe TRBD1 (5 bases). The CDR3 is 12 residues long. Trimming took off 3 bases at V and 4 bases at J, with 6 bases between the two ends. The germline V gene encodes CDR1 LNHDA and CDR2 SQIVND (reference sequence). CDR3 sequence (DNA): TGTGCCAGTAGTATTGACAGCACTGAAGCTTTCTTT. Translating gives CASSIDSTEAFF.

The chain carries TRBV29-1 and TRBJ2-1; possibly TRBD1 for D (5 bases). V was pared by 3 bases and J by 4 bases, with 10 bases between. The CDR3 has 13 residues. Germline values: CDR1 SQVTM, CDR2 ANQGSEA. This CDR3 reads CSVDQGTYNEQFF. CDR3 coding DNA: TGCAGCGTTGATCAGGGAACTTACAATGAGCAGTTCTTC.

The gene calls are TRBV27 and TRBJ2-1; TRBD1 might be the D (6 bases). There are 14 residues in the CDR3. V dropped 5 bases and J dropped 5 bases, with 13 bases sitting between them. Per the germline V gene, CDR1 is MNHEY and CDR2 is SMNVEV (reference sequence). The CDR3 spells CASSVGTLNNEQFF. CDR3 DNA: TGTGCCAGCAGTGTGGGGACACTAAACAATGAGCAGTTCTTC.

The V gene is TRBV4-3, the J gene TRBJ2-1; D is possibly TRBD2 (5 bases). Germline assignment: CDR1 LGHNA and CDR2 YSLEER. V lost 0 bases and J lost 2, with 8 bases in between. The CDR3 has 15 amino acids. The chain's CDR3 is CASSQDQRTYNEQFF. CDR3 nucleotide sequence: TGCGCCAGCAGCCAAGATCAGCGGACCTACAATGAGCAGTTCTTC.

The chain has TRBV2 and TRBJ1-4; D unresolved. The CDR3 consists of 14 residues. V was cut by 1 base and J by 3 bases, with 6 bases left in between. Germline CDR1 reads SNHLY; CDR2 reads FYNNEI. CDR3 sequence reads: CASSEDGPNEKLFF. The CDR3 bases are TGTGCCAGCAGTGAAGACGGACCTAATGAAAAACTGTTTTTT.

This chain connects TRBV7-9 to TRBJ2-1; D is ambiguous. The CDR3 sequence is 13 residues long. Germline V gene sequence: CDR1 SEHNR, CDR2 FQNEAQ (reference sequence). The germline V and J ends were trimmed by 3 bases and 6 bases, with 9 bases remaining between them. CDR3 protein: CASSFMAFNEQFF. In DNA form, the CDR3 reads TGTGCCAGCAGCTTCATGGCTTTCAATGAGCAGTTCTTC.

The chain joins TRBV6-5 to TRBJ2-7; 8 positions agree with TRBD1. Germline lookup yields CDR1 MNHEY and CDR2 SVGAGI. The CDR3 consists of 14 residues. V gave up 2 bases and J gave up 7 bases; unmatched junction bases: 7. CDR3 nucleotide sequence: TGTGCCAGCAGTTACGTCCAGGGGGCGGAGGAGCAGTACTTC. Its protein is CASSYVQGAEEQYF.

The chain carries TRBV11-3 and TRBJ2-1, with D unresolved. The CDR3 has 12 residues. Trimming pared 3 bases from V and 8 bases from J, leaving 8 bases between. The germline V gene encodes CDR1 SGHNT and CDR2 YENEEA. The CDR3 sequence: CASSFNWDEQFF. CDR3 nucleotide sequence: TGTGCCAGCAGCTTCAACTGGGATGAGCAGTTCTTC.

This rearrangement joins TRBV5-4 to TRBJ2-7; D gene ambiguous. Trimming left V 2 bases short and J 5 bases short, with 11 bases between. The V gene's germline CDR1 is SGHNT and CDR2 YYREEE (reference sequence). The CDR3 runs 13 residues. In nucleotides, the CDR3 is TGTGCCAGCAGCTTCATGGAGTACGACGAGCAGTACTTC. Translated, it gives CASSFMEYDEQYF.

V usage is TRBV10-3 and J usage is TRBJ2-7, with D perhaps being TRBD1 or TRBD2 (5 bases each). The germline V and J ends were trimmed by 7 bases and 4 bases, with 17 bases remaining between them. CDR3 size: 14 residues. The germline V gene encodes CDR1 ENHRY and CDR2 SYGVKD. The CDR3 bases are TGTGCCATCATGGACGGGGTAGGGGTATACGAGCAGTACTTC. This gives the protein CAIMDGVGVYEQYF.

The J gene is TRBJ1-1, the V gene TRBV27; the D is unclear. CDR3 size: 12 residues. V was clipped by 2 bases and J by 7 bases, with 8 bases between them. Germline V gene lookup returns CDR1 MNHEY and CDR2 SMNVEV (reference sequence). The CDR3 is CASSLIGDEAFF. CDR3 DNA: TGTGCCAGCAGTTTAATAGGAGATGAAGCTTTCTTT.

Relative to its sample, this clone is hyperexpanded. The chain employs TRBV14 and TRBJ2-1; 7 positions match TRBD1. The CDR3 runs to 12 residues. CDR1 is SGHDN, CDR2 FVKESK, per germline. Unmatched junction bases numbered 1, after V lost 4 bases and J lost 7 bases. The CDR3 region is CASSPDRNEQFF. The CDR3, as DNA: TGTGCCAGCAGCCCGGACAGGAATGAGCAGTTCTTC.

The chain has TRBV5-1 and TRBJ2-7, with 11 bases identical to TRBD2. Germline V gene sequence: CDR1 SGHRS, CDR2 YFSETQ. V trimming: 3 bases; J trimming: 4 bases; junction bases outside the gene matches: 6. This CDR3 spans 15 amino acids. The CDR3 here is CASSSSGTSGYEQYF. Here the CDR3 DNA reads TGCGCCAGCAGCTCATCCGGGACTAGCGGATACGAGCAGTACTTC.

This rearrangement joins TRBV7-9 to TRBJ2-2, with TRBD1 matching over 10 bases. Trimming cost V 2 bases and J 5 bases; bases outside gene matches: 5. Germline CDR1 and CDR2: SEHNR and FQNEAQ (reference sequence). This CDR3 has 16 residues. CDR3 region: CASSLYRGQGTGELFF. In DNA form, the CDR3 reads TGTGCCAGCAGCTTATATCGGGGACAGGGGACCGGGGAGCTGTTTTTT.

This chain uses TRBV13 with TRBJ2-7; TRBD2 aligns across 14 bases. The ends lost 6 bases at V and 1 base at J; junction bases unmatched: 8. Germline loops: CDR1 PRHDT, CDR2 FYEKMQ (reference sequence). This CDR3 region has 17 residues. Written as DNA, the CDR3 is TGTGCCAGCAGTTCTCTTGGGACTAGCGGGAGATCCTACGAGCAGTACTTC. Protein product: CASSSLGTSGRSYEQYF.

The rearrangement uses TRBV5-1 and TRBJ2-1; 8 nucleotides agree with TRBD1. V was clipped by 9 bases and J by 7 bases; unmatched bases: 12. Germline CDR1 is SGHRS and CDR2 is YFSETQ. The CDR3 totals 14 residues. CDR3 region: CATLWQGAANEQFF. DNA for the CDR3: TGCGCCACCCTCTGGCAGGGGGCGGCGAATGAGCAGTTCTTC.

J is TRBJ2-3 and V is TRBV27; D remains ambiguous. This CDR3 is built from 11 residues. V gave up 6 bases and J gave up 2 bases, with 3 bases separating them. Germline-derived CDR1 and CDR2 are MNHEY and SMNVEV (reference sequence). CDR3 bases: TGTGCCAGCAGAACCACAGATACGCAGTATTTT. This encodes CASRTTDTQYF.